Below, 22 T cell receptor beta chains from the same sample are listed, as sequenced in a study of cytomegalovirus exposure and HLA in healthy donors. PCR amplification relied on 60 Vbeta primers (plus 13 Jbeta primers). The method was immunoSEQ multiplex PCR; TCRdb's version includes in-frame clones alone and lacks a portion of them. Of 150,000 to 160,000 clones listed, 70% to 90% are singletons. The sample comprised PBMCs. These receptors were collected from a woman aged 18-29 years in good health and CMV-seronegative.

There are a few counts of this clone. The chain links TRBV5-4 to TRBJ1-4; 8 positions match TRBD1. There are 14 residues in the CDR3. V lost 4 bases to trimming and J lost 5 bases; unmatched junction nucleotides: 4. CDR1 and CDR2 (germline): SGHNT, YYREEE (reference sequence). CDR3 region: CASSLRQGNEKLFF. The CDR3, as DNA: TGTGCCAGCAGCCTCCGACAGGGGAATGAAAAACTGTTTTTT.

There are a few counts of this clone. The chain employs TRBV7-2 and TRBJ1-1, with D tentatively TRBD1 (5 bases). Per germline, CDR1 SGHTA and CDR2 FQGNSA. This CDR3 is built from 15 residues. V lost 1 base to trimming and J lost 5 bases, with 14 bases between them. DNA of the CDR3: TGTGCCAGCAGCTTAGTGTCGGGGCGGGGAACTGAAGCTTTCTTT. Translation: CASSLVSGRGTEAFF.

This chain connects TRBV28 to TRBJ1-2; the D is unclear. The V and J ends lost 10 bases and 0 bases respectively, with 12 bases between them. Looked up from germline, CDR1 is MDHEN and CDR2 is SYDVKM. This CDR3 region has 13 residues. DNA of the CDR3: TGTGCCACCCGCGGGAGATCTAACTATGGCTACACCTTC. Its translation is CATRGRSNYGYTF.

The chain is built from TRBV2 and TRBJ2-1; 7 bases align to TRBD2. CDR3 length equals 12 residues. Germline V gene data show CDR1 as SNHLY and CDR2 as FYNNEI. The CDR3 DNA reads TGTGCTGGGAGGGAGTACCGGGGGGAGCAGTTCTTC. Translation: CAGREYRGEQFF.

This chain links TRBV6-1 with TRBJ2-5; D possibly corresponds to TRBD2 (6 bases). The CDR3 runs 16 residues. Trimming removed 4 bases at V and 4 bases at J, with 19 bases between. CDR1 MNHNS and CDR2 SASEGT come from the germline V gene. In nucleotides, the CDR3 is TGTGCCAGCAGTGTCGGGACTGTGGGGCCGGGAGAGACCCAGTACTTC. It translates to CASSVGTVGPGETQYF.

The chain joins TRBV7-9 to TRBJ2-1, with D perhaps TRBD2 (5 bases). Between the trimmed V and J ends, which lost 5 bases and 8 bases, there was a span of 19 bases. Germline CDR1 and CDR2: SEHNR and FQNEAQ (reference sequence). The CDR3 is made up of 15 amino acids. This CDR3 reads CASSPMTTSGDEQFF. The DNA for the CDR3 is TGTGCCAGCAGCCCCATGACTACCTCGGGCGATGAGCAGTTCTTC.

The chain is built from TRBV7-9 and TRBJ2-3; 9 bases are a match to TRBD2. CDR1 and CDR2 from the germline V gene are SEHNR and FQNEAQ (reference sequence). The CDR3 is made up of 16 amino acids. V shed 5 bases and J 5 bases; nucleotides not matched to a gene: 11. DNA for the CDR3: TGTGCCAGCAGCCCCCTTAGCGGGGGCCAGGGAGATACGCAGTATTTT. This translates into CASSPLSGGQGDTQYF.

The chain is built from TRBV2 and TRBJ2-2; 8 positions match TRBD2. With 7 bases clipped from V and 4 bases from J, the junction kept 2 bases outside the gene matches. CDR1 and CDR2 from the germline V gene are SNHLY and FYNNEI. The CDR3 length is 13 residues. The CDR3 is CASTGGATGELFF. CDR3 in DNA: TGTGCCAGCACGGGGGGGGCCACCGGGGAGCTGTTTTTT. Full variable domain (remainder filled in from reference TRBV2 and TRBJ2-2): EPEVTQTPSHQVTQMGQEVILRCVPISNHLYFYWYRQILGQKVEFLVSFYNNEISEKSEIFDDQFSVERPDGSNFTLKIRSTKLEDSAMYFCASTGGATGELFFGEGSRLTVL.

J is TRBJ2-7 and V is TRBV28; 8 bases line up with TRBD1. Unmatched junction bases numbered 15, after V lost 2 bases and J lost 6 bases. The CDR3 has 17 amino acids. Germline CDR1 MDHEN, CDR2 SYDVKM. DNA of the CDR3: TGTGCCAGCAGTTTAAGGGGACAGGCCCTCCCCCCTCTCGAGCAGTACTTC. Its translation is CASSLRGQALPPLEQYF.

This chain links TRBV28 with TRBJ1-5; D call uncertain. V was shortened by 8 bases and J by 7 bases, with 9 bases between the two germline ends. Per the germline V gene, CDR1 is MDHEN and CDR2 is SYDVKM. The CDR3 is made up of 11 amino acids. CDR3 protein: CASPEKQPQHF. The CDR3 bases are TGTGCCAGCCCCGAGAAACAGCCCCAGCATTTT.

V is TRBV7-2 and J is TRBJ2-3, with 12 bases that match TRBD2. The CDR3 runs 16 residues. V gave up 6 bases and J gave up 8 bases; unmatched junction bases: 12. Germline loops: CDR1 SGHTA, CDR2 FQGNSA. The CDR3 is CASRGHPSGRGGTQYF. Here the CDR3 DNA reads TGTGCCAGCAGGGGACATCCTAGCGGGAGGGGTGGTACGCAGTATTTT.

V and J are TRBV25-1 and TRBJ2-7, with 7 bases that match TRBD1. Trimming took 4 bases from V and 2 from J; bases not matched to a gene: 5. CDR1 and CDR2 (germline): MGHDK, SYGVNS. The CDR3 has 14 residues. The CDR3 DNA reads as TGTGCCAGCAGTGGACCGGGACAGACCTACGAGCAGTACTTC. Translation: CASSGPGQTYEQYF.

Concerning this clone itself: Other DNA sequences from this sample encode an identical CDR3 as well. V is TRBV28 and J is TRBJ1-2; no definite D call. The CDR3 covers 13 residues. Trimming cost V 2 bases and J 8 bases, with 12 bases left between them. Germline assignment: CDR1 MDHEN and CDR2 SYDVKM. The DNA for the CDR3 is TGTGCCAGCAGTTTAGGTCGCGGTTACGGCTACACCTTC. It is translated as CASSLGRGYGYTF.

The chain uses TRBV27 and TRBJ2-4; 7 positions match TRBD2. With V trimmed by 10 bases and J by 9 bases, 9 bases remained unmatched. CDR1 MNHEY and CDR2 SMNVEV come from the germline V gene (reference sequence). The CDR3 length is 12 residues. The CDR3 DNA sequence: TGTGCCACGAGCGGGGAGTGGGGCATTCAGTACTTC. Translating gives CATSGEWGIQYF.

The chain employs TRBV5-4 and TRBJ2-7, with 10 positions matching TRBD1. Germline CDR1 SGHNT, CDR2 YYREEE (reference sequence). CDR3 length: 14 amino acids. With V trimmed by 4 bases and J by 2 bases, 3 bases remained unmatched. CDR3 protein: CASSQGQGAYEQYF. CDR3 in DNA: TGTGCCAGCAGCCAAGGACAGGGGGCCTACGAGCAGTACTTC.

This clone came up once. The chain joins TRBV5-1 to TRBJ2-7; TRBD1 matches at 7 bases. Trimming cost V 1 base and J 3 bases; bases outside gene matches: 16. The CDR3 length is 18 residues. CDR1 SGHRS and CDR2 YFSETQ come from the germline V gene. CDR3 DNA sequence: TGCGCCAGCAGCTTGAGGGCCGGGACAGCATTACGGAACTACGAGCAGTACTTC. Amino acids: CASSLRAGTALRNYEQYF. The full variable domain, its missing parts supplied by reference TRBV5-1 and TRBJ2-7, is KAGVTQTPRYLIKTRGQQVTLSCSPISGHRSVSWYQQTPGQGLQFLFEYFSETQRNKGNFPGRFSGRQFSNSRSEMNVSTLELGDSALYLCASSLRAGTALRNYEQYFGPGTRLTVT.

This rearrangement joins TRBV28 to TRBJ2-1; 7 bases are shared with TRBD2. The CDR3 runs 19 residues. The junction had 15 bases not matched to a gene; V was cut back by 4 bases and J by 0 bases. CDR1 and CDR2 (germline): MDHEN, SYDVKM. Written as DNA, the CDR3 is TGTGCCAGCAGTTCCGCCGGACCAGCGGGAAGAACCTCCTACAATGAGCAGTTCTTC. Protein sequence: CASSSAGPAGRTSYNEQFF.

The rearrangement links TRBV4-1 to TRBJ2-7; TRBD2 aligns across 7 bases. Germline V gene data show CDR1 as MGHRA and CDR2 as YSYEKL. Trimming took 1 base from V and 2 from J; bases not matched to a gene: 11. The CDR3 runs 17 residues. CDR3 bases: TGCGCCAGCAGCCAAGGCGGTCGGCGGGGGTCCACCTACGAGCAGTACTTC. It encodes CASSQGGRRGSTYEQYF.

The rearrangement joins TRBV4-2 to TRBJ2-7; 7 nucleotides match TRBD1. The CDR3 is made up of 15 amino acids. Germline assignment: CDR1 LGHNA and CDR2 YNFKEQ. The V gene end was trimmed by 0 bases and the J gene end by 2 bases; junction bases not matched to a gene: 4. CDR3 coding DNA: TGTGCCAGCAGCCAAGATCTTGGACAGGCCTACGAGCAGTACTTC. It specifies CASSQDLGQAYEQYF.

The rearrangement uses TRBV30 and TRBJ2-1; maybe TRBD1 (6 bases). This CDR3 is 15 amino acids long. Germline V gene data show CDR1 as GTSNPN and CDR2 as SVGIG (reference sequence). The V end was cut by 1 base, the J end by 2 bases, with 12 bases between. In DNA form, the CDR3 reads TGTGCCTGGAGTGGCAGGGGCACCCCCTACAATGAGCAGTTCTTC. As protein: CAWSGRGTPYNEQFF.

The V call is TRBV27, the J call TRBJ2-5, with D perhaps matching TRBD2 (6 bases). The J call may not be correct, given that the DNA end is closer to TRBJ2-7. Germline CDR1 reads MNHEY; CDR2 reads SMNVEV (reference sequence). This CDR3 spans 15 amino acids. CDR3 sequence (DNA): TGTGCCAGCAGACTCAAACATCTAGCGTTGTTCGAGCAGTACTTC. It yields the protein CASRLKHLALFEQYF.

In nucleotides, the CDR3 is TGTGCCAGCAGGGAATTAAGGAGGGATAACTATGGCTACACCTTC. Its translation is CASRELRRDNYGYTF. The V gene is TRBV2, the J gene TRBJ1-2; D uncertain. This CDR3 comprises 15 residues. Trimming shortened V by 6 bases and J by 1 base, and 15 bases separated the two germline ends. Germline V gene sequence: CDR1 SNHLY, CDR2 FYNNEI.